This TCR beta chain is from a study of CD8+ T cells in alopecia areata. Background on the study: In an open-label trial, patients got 5 to 10 mg tofacitinib twice daily. Whole-study results and caveats: While tofacitinib was given, many expanded lesional clones persisted in scalp and blood. The study found tofacitinib significantly decreased scalp clonality and expanded CD8+ clones among the top 100.

This clone was detected once. What it binds is not known. RNA, once extracted, was reverse transcribed into cDNA for use as the sequencing template. Sequencing used immunoSEQ multiplex PCR; TCRdb keeps in-frame clones, though not all of them. The table includes around 180,000 clones, roughly 66% detected once. Treatment of the sample: oral pan-JAK inhibitor, 5-10 mg twice daily. There are 15 residues in the CDR3. Trimming cost V 1 base and J 7 bases, with 11 bases left between them. CDR1 and CDR2 (germline): SGHTA, FQGNSA. This clonotype was sampled from a human donor with alopecia areata. The sample consisted of CD4+ T cells sorted from blood, taken at week 24, from a patient treated with tofacitinib. The chain recombines TRBV7-2 with TRBJ1-6; D may be TRBD1 (5 bases). The CDR3 bases are TGTGCCAGCAGCTTAGGACAGTTAGGGAATTCACCCCTCCACTTT. Protein sequence: CASSLGQLGNSPLHF.